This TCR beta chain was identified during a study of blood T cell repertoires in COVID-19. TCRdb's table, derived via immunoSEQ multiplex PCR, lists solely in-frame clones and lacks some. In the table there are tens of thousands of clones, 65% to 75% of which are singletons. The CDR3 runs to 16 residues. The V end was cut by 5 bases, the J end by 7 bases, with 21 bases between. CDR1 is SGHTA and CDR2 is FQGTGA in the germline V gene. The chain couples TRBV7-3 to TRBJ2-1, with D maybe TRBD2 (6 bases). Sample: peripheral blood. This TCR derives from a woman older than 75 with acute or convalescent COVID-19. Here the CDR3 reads CASSPGASVVGNEQFF. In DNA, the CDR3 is TGTGCCAGCAGCCCGGGAGCTAGCGTAGTAGGGAATGAGCAGTTCTTC.